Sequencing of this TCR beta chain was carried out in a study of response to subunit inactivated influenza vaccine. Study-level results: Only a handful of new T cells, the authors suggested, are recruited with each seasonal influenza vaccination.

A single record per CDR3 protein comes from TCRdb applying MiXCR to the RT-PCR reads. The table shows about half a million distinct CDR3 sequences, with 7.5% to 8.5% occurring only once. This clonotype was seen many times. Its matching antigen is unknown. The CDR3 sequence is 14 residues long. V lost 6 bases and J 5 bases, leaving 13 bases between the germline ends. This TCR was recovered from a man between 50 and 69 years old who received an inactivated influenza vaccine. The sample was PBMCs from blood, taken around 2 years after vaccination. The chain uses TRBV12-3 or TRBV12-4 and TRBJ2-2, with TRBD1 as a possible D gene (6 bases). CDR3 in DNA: TGTGCCAGCAGGATAGGACAGAGAACCGGGGAGCTGTTTTTT. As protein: CASRIGQRTGELFF.